The sequence of this TCR beta chain was determined in a study of blood T cell repertoires in COVID-19. Data came from immunoSEQ multiplex PCR; TCRdb stores just in-frame clones and leaves some out. The repertoire holds some 200,000 clones, with 70% to 90% as singletons. This receptor was taken from a man aged 35 to 55 who had recovered from COVID-19. Sequencing was performed on PBMCs or T cells enriched from blood (not recorded which).

Written as DNA, the CDR3 is TGCGCCAGCAGTGACAGACTAGCGGGGGTGGATGGCGAGCAGTACTTC. It is translated as CASSDRLAGVDGEQYF. The chain has TRBV10-1 and TRBJ2-7; 12 positions agree with TRBD2. CDR3 length: 16 residues. Germline assignment: CDR1 WNHNN and CDR2 SYGVQD (reference sequence). The J segment lost 6 bases and the V segment lost 3 bases, leaving 9 bases of the junction unmatched.